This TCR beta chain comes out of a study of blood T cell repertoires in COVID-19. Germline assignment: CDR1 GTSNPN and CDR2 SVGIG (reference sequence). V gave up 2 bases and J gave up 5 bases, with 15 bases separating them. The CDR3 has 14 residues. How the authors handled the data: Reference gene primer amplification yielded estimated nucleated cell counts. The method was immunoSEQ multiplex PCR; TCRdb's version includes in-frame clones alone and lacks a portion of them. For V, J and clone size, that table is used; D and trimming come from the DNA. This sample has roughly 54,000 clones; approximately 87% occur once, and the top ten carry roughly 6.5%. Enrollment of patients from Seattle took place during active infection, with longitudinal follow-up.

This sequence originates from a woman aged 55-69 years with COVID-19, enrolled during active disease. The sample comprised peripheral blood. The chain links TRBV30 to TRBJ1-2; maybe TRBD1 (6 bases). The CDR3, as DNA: TGTGCCTGGAGTTCACAGGGAATCGGGTATGGCTACACCTTC. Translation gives CAWSSQGIGYGYTF.